The 21 T cell receptor beta chains below all came from one sample that was sequenced in a study of blood T cell repertoires in COVID-19. Profiling relied on immunoSEQ multiplex PCR, and the TCRdb table lists in-frame clones only, not all of them. The sample shows 55,000 to 75,000 clones, 65% to 90% of them seen only once. Sequencing was performed on peripheral blood. These receptor sequences come from an elderly man with active COVID-19.

For the CDR3, the DNA is TGTGCCAGCAGCTTAGCGAGGGGGGGAGGGTCTGGGACCCAGTACTTC. Translated: CASSLARGGGSGTQYF. The V gene is TRBV7-2, the J gene TRBJ2-5; D is possibly TRBD2 (7 bases). Between the trimmed V and J ends, which lost 0 bases and 7 bases, there was a span of 18 bases. The germline V gene has CDR1 SGHTA and CDR2 FQGNSA. The CDR3 has 16 residues.

The chain has TRBV6-4 and TRBJ2-3; 10 bases are a match to TRBD2. V lost 0 bases and J lost 8; bases outside the gene matches: 8. The CDR3 has 16 residues. CDR1 is MRHNA and CDR2 is SNTAGT in the germline V gene. DNA for the CDR3: TGTGCCAGCAGTGACTCTTCTAGCGGGGGATTTGGTACGCAGTATTTT. It is translated as CASSDSSSGGFGTQYF.

This chain connects TRBV15 to TRBJ2-3; 8 bases are a match to TRBD2. The ends lost 0 bases at V and 3 bases at J; junction bases unmatched: 5. Germline-derived CDR1 and CDR2 are LNHNV and YYDKDF (reference sequence). The CDR3 runs 16 residues. The CDR3 sequence: CATSRDVTSVTDTQYF. DNA of the CDR3: TGTGCCACCAGCAGAGATGTGACTAGCGTGACAGATACGCAGTATTTT.

This clone was seen just once. The chain recombines TRBV19 with TRBJ2-3; D is unclear. Germline V gene sequence: CDR1 LNHDA, CDR2 SQIVND (reference sequence). Trimming took off 3 bases at V and 0 bases at J, with 7 bases between the two ends. There are 14 residues in the CDR3. In DNA, the CDR3 is TGTGCCAGTAGTATCACACAGAGCACAGATACGCAGTATTTT. This sequence encodes CASSITQSTDTQYF. Together with reference TRBV19 and TRBJ2-3, the CDR3 gives the full variable domain: DGGITQSPKYLFRKEGQNVTLSCEQNLNHDAMYWYRQDPGQGLRLIYYSQIVNDFQKGDIAEGYSVSREKKESFPLTVTSAQKNPTAFYLCASSITQSTDTQYFGPGTRLTVL.

This chain joins TRBV5-1 and TRBJ2-7, with a possible D match to TRBD1 (5 bases). The CDR3 totals 14 residues. Germline lookup yields CDR1 SGHRS and CDR2 YFSETQ. V lost 0 bases, J lost 5 bases, and 12 bases lay in between. CDR3 protein: CASSLGQGFDEQYF. The CDR3 coding sequence is TGCGCCAGCAGCTTGGGGCAGGGCTTTGACGAGCAGTACTTC.

The chain is built from TRBV7-9 and TRBJ2-7; D not certain. CDR1 SEHNR and CDR2 FQNEAQ come from the germline V gene (reference sequence). CDR3 length: 12 amino acids. The V gene lost 2 bases and the J gene lost 2 bases, with 4 bases spanning the gap. The CDR3 spells CASSLNTYEQYF. For the CDR3, the DNA is TGTGCCAGCAGCTTAAACACCTACGAGCAGTACTTC. Full variable domain (rest looked up from reference TRBV7-9 and TRBJ2-7): DTGVSQNPRHKITKRGQNVTFRCDPISEHNRLYWYRQTLGQGPEFLTYFQNEAQLEKSRLLSDRFSAERPKGSFSTLEIQRTEQGDSAMYLCASSLNTYEQYFGPGTRLTVT.

This clone was found once. The chain uses TRBV6-2 or TRBV6-3 and TRBJ2-1; 11 bases match TRBD2. Germline CDR1 MNHEY, CDR2 SVGEGT. V lost 2 bases and J lost 1; bases outside the gene matches: 7. CDR3 length: 18 amino acids. The CDR3 DNA follows: TGTGCCAGCAGTTACGAAGTAGCGGGAGGGGGGTCCTACAATGAGCAGTTCTTC. It translates to CASSYEVAGGGSYNEQFF.

The chain carries TRBV9 and TRBJ2-1; 9 positions match TRBD1. The CDR3 is made up of 15 amino acids. The V gene's germline CDR1 is SGDLS and CDR2 YYNGEE. After removal of 3 bases from V and 6 bases from J, the junction contained 7 bases not matched to a gene. CDR3 nucleotides: TGTGCCAGCAGCGCGACAGGGGGGAAATTCAATGAGCAGTTCTTC. This encodes CASSATGGKFNEQFF.

The V gene is TRBV7-2, the J gene TRBJ1-4; no clear D gene. Trimming cost V 3 bases and J 7 bases, with 18 bases left between them. The CDR3 contains 16 residues. The germline V gene encodes CDR1 SGHTA and CDR2 FQGNSA. The CDR3 DNA is TGTGCCAGCAGCTTGGGCGCACAAAGAGCAGGTGAAAAACTGTTTTTT. Its protein is CASSLGAQRAGEKLFF.

This chain connects TRBV6-5 to TRBJ2-5, with 7 bases identical to TRBD2. With 0 bases clipped from V and 1 base from J, the junction kept 5 bases outside the gene matches. CDR1 is MNHEY and CDR2 is SVGAGI in the germline V gene. The CDR3 is made up of 16 amino acids. The DNA for the CDR3 is TGTGCCAGCAGTTACTCAGCGGGATATTCCCAAGAGACCCAGTACTTC. Translated, it gives CASSYSAGYSQETQYF.

The chain joins TRBV9 to TRBJ2-1, with 11 positions matching TRBD2. The germline CDR1 and CDR2 sequences are SGDLS and YYNGEE. The CDR3 consists of 16 residues. The junction had 8 bases not matched to a gene; V was cut back by 0 bases and J by 9 bases. The CDR3 protein is CASSVGEVAGGLEQFF. In DNA form, the CDR3 reads TGTGCCAGCAGCGTAGGCGAGGTAGCGGGGGGGCTTGAGCAGTTCTTC.

This rearrangement joins TRBV30 to TRBJ2-5; 9 bases are shared with TRBD2. The CDR3 consists of 14 residues. Germline V gene sequence: CDR1 GTSNPN, CDR2 SVGIG (reference sequence). Germline trimming cut 2 bases from V and 2 bases from J; bases unmatched to any gene: 3. CDR3 residues: CAWSRLAVQETQYF. CDR3 DNA sequence: TGTGCCTGGAGTCGACTAGCGGTACAAGAGACCCAGTACTTC.

This clone was seen once. This chain joins TRBV10-2 and TRBJ2-5; TRBD2 aligns across 8 bases. Germline trimming cut 6 bases from V and 5 bases from J; bases unmatched to any gene: 17. This CDR3 is built from 17 residues. The germline V gene encodes CDR1 WSHSY and CDR2 SAAADI. The CDR3 loop reads CASRTPTPGLGVETQYF. The CDR3 coding sequence is TGCGCCAGCAGGACACCCACCCCGGGACTAGGCGTTGAGACCCAGTACTTC.

The chain links TRBV19 to TRBJ2-7; the D gene is possibly TRBD1 (5 bases). CDR3 length: 15 amino acids. V was clipped by 5 bases and J by 3 bases, with 17 bases between them. Germline CDR1 is LNHDA and CDR2 is SQIVND (reference sequence). The CDR3 is CASSARQGFVYEQYF. As DNA, the CDR3 is TGTGCCAGTAGTGCTCGCCAGGGTTTCGTCTACGAGCAGTACTTC.

CDR3 residues: CASSRQGQPNQPQHF. DNA for the CDR3: TGTGCCAGCTCACGACAGGGACAGCCCAATCAGCCCCAGCATTTT. This rearrangement joins TRBV18 to TRBJ1-5; 7 bases align to TRBD1. In germline, CDR1 is KGHSH, CDR2 LQKENI. J lost 3 bases, V lost 4 bases, and 6 bases had no gene match. This CDR3 is built from 15 residues.

This clone was seen just once. In DNA, the CDR3 is TGCGCCAGCAGCTCCTGGGACAGGGGCGATGAGCAGTTCTTC. Translating it yields CASSSWDRGDEQFF. The chain uses TRBV5-1 and TRBJ2-1; 10 nucleotides align to TRBD1. Germline trimming cut 3 bases from V and 8 bases from J; bases unmatched to any gene: 5. Germline V gene data show CDR1 as SGHRS and CDR2 as YFSETQ. The CDR3 has 14 amino acids.

This CDR3 is CASTLGGGTDTQYF. The CDR3 region has the DNA TGTGCCAGCACCCTCGGGGGAGGCACAGATACGCAGTATTTT. The chain couples TRBV9 to TRBJ2-3; a possible D gene is TRBD2 (6 bases). The CDR3 is 14 amino acids. Trimming pared 6 bases from V and 1 base from J, leaving 12 bases between. Germline CDR1 is SGDLS and CDR2 is YYNGEE.

This clone was detected only a few times. The chain recombines TRBV7-8 with TRBJ1-5, with D possibly TRBD1 on 5 matching bases. The germline V and J ends were trimmed by 3 bases and 0 bases, with 15 bases remaining between them. The germline V gene has CDR1 SGHVS and CDR2 FQNEAQ. CDR3 size: 17 residues. The CDR3 sequence is CASSLEGGGYSNQPQHF. The CDR3 DNA reads as TGTGCCAGCAGCTTGGAAGGCGGGGGATATAGCAATCAGCCCCAGCATTTT.

The chain joins TRBV6-5 to TRBJ1-1; weak D call: TRBD1 (6 bases). Germline lookup yields CDR1 MNHEY and CDR2 SVGAGI. The V end lost 0 bases, the J end lost 6 bases, and 14 bases lay between the germline ends. This CDR3 is 15 amino acids long. DNA of the CDR3: TGTGCCAGCAGTTACTCGAGGGGGGGGGTTGCTGAAGCTTTCTTT. It encodes CASSYSRGGVAEAFF.

This clone turned up a few times. This rearrangement joins TRBV6-2 or TRBV6-3 to TRBJ1-6; D unclear. With 0 bases removed from V and 0 bases from J, the gap between germline ends came to 9 bases. Germline CDR1 is MNHEY and CDR2 is SVGEGT. This CDR3 spans 17 amino acids. CDR3 DNA sequence: TGTGCCAGCAGTTACTCGATTCTGAGCTCCTATAATTCACCCCTCCACTTT. It codes for CASSYSILSSYNSPLHF.

The V gene is TRBV18, the J gene TRBJ2-4, with D tentatively TRBD1 (5 bases). Germline-derived CDR1 and CDR2 are KGHSH and LQKENI. CDR3 length equals 16 residues. Trimming shortened V by 0 bases and J by 0 bases, and 9 bases separated the two germline ends. This chain's CDR3 is CASSPPTDLAKNIQYF. CDR3 in DNA: TGTGCCAGCTCACCACCGACAGATCTAGCCAAAAACATTCAGTACTTC.